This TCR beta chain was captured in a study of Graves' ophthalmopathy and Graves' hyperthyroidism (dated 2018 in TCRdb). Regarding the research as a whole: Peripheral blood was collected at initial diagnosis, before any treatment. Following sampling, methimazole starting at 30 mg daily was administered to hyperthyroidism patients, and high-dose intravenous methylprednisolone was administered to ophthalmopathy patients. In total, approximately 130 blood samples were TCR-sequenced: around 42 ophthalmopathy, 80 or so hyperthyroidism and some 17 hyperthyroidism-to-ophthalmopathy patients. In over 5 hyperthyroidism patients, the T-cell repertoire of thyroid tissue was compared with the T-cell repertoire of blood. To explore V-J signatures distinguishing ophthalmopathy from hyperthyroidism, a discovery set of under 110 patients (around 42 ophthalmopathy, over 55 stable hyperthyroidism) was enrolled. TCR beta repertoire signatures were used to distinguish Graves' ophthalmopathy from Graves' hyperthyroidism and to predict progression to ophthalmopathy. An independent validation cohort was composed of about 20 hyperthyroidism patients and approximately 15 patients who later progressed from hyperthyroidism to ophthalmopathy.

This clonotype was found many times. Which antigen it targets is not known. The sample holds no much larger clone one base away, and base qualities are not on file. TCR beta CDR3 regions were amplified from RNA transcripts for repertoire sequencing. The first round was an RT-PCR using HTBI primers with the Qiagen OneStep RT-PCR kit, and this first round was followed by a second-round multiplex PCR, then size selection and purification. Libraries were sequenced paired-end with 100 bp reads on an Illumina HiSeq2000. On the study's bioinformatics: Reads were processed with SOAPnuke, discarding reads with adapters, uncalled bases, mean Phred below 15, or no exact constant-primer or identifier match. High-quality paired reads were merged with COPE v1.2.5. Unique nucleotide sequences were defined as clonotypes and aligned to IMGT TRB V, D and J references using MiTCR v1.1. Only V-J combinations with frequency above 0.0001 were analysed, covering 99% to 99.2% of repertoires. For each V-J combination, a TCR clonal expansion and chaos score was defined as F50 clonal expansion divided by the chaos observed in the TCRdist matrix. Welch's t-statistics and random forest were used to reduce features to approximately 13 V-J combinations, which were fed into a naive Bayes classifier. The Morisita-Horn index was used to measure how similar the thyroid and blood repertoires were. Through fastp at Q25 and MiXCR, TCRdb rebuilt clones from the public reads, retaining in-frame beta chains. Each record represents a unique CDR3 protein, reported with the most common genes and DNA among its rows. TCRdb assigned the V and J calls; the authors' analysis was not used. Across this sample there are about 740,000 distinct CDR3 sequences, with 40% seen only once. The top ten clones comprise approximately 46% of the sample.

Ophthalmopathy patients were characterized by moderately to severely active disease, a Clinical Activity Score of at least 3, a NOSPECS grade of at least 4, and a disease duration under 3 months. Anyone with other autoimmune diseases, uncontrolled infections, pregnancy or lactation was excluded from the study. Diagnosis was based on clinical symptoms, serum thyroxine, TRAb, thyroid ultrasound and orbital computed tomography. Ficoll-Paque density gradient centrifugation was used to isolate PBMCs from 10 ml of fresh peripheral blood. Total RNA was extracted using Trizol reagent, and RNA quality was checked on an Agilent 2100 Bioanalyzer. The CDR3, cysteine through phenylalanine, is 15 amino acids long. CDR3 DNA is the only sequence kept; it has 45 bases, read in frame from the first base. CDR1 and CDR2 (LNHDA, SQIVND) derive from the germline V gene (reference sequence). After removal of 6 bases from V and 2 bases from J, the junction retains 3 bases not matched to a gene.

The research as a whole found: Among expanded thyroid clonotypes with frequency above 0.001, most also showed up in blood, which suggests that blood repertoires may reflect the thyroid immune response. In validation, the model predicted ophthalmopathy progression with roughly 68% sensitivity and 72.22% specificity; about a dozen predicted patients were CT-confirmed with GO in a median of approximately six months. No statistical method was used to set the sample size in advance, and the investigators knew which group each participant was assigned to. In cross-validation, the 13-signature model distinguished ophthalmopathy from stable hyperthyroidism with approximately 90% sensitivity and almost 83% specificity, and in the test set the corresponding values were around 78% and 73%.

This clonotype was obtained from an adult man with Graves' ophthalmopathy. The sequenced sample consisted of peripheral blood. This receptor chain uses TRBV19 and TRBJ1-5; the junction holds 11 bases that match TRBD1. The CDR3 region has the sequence CASSSGQGGNQPQHF. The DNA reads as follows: TGTGCCAGTAGCTCGGGACAGGGGGGCAATCAGCCCCAGCATTTT. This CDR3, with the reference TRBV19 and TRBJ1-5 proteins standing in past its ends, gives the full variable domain DGGITQSPKYLFRKEGQNVTLSCEQNLNHDAMYWYRQDPGQGLRLIYYSQIVNDFQKGDIAEGYSVSREKKESFPLTVTSAQKNPTAFYLCASSSGQGGNQPQHFGDGTRLSIL.